The sequence of this T cell receptor (beta chain) was determined in a study of blood T cell repertoires in COVID-19 (dated by TCRdb to between 2020 and 2021). At the level of the whole study: The collaborator samples originated in the United States, Italy and Spain and spanned the acute and convalescent phases of COVID-19. The prospective study material was composed of cDNA or gDNA derived from T cells, B-cell-depleted T cells, or PBMCs. The dataset comprised deeply sampled blood TCRbeta repertoires from subjects exposed to, actively infected with, or recovered from COVID-19. A freely available public database, intended as a resource for researchers studying the immune response to SARS-CoV-2, is where the repertoires were released. Samples came from the ongoing ImmuneRACE study (first 160 participants) plus 1,254 subjects from 6 global collaborators. A de-identified subject ID, COVID-19 status, age in years and sex were almost always included in the sample metadata. HLA class I and class II types, where available, came from metadata supplied by the sample provider rather than from assay-based typing.

The full study reports these points: The amount of clinical and demographic metadata varied by source and participant and was provided uncurated.

The immunoSEQ Assay, a bias-controlled multiplex PCR, was used to amplify TCRbeta CDR3 regions from genomic DNA. The original methods were these. Nucleated cell counts per sample were estimated from amplification of reference gene primers within the assay. To quantify the absolute abundance of each unique TCRbeta CDR3 rearrangement, sequence reads were collapsed and filtered. For each sample, productive Simpson clonality was calculated by taking the square root of Simpson's diversity index across productive rearrangements. Imported from immuneACCESS, the table was reduced by TCRdb to in-frame sequences with V and J called. These copies leave out some clones; in studies compared against another copy, an unresolved V gene accounts for under half, and the cause of the remainder is not known. D and trimming come from the DNA, and the V and J calls and clone size come from that table. Counted in this sample were 100,000 to 150,000 clones; approximately 90% of them appeared once. Approximately 2.3% of the sample rests with the top ten.

This clone has a single count. This clone's antigen is unknown. No base-level quality is on record; no much larger clone is a single base apart. Collaborating institutions collected whole blood in K2EDTA tubes following their own protocols. For TCRbeta analysis, collaborators shipped samples as frozen whole blood, isolated PBMCs, or DNA extracted from either of those sample types. The germline V gene yields SGHRS for CDR1 and YFSETQ for CDR2. The CDR3 measures 13 amino acids from cysteine to phenylalanine. CDR3 DNA only is kept here, 39 bases in frame from base 1. V and J are truncated by 7 bases and 4 bases respectively, leaving an intervening sequence of 12 bases.

This TCR was sampled from a woman aged 45-59 years with acute or convalescent COVID-19. The rearranged segments are TRBV5-1 and TRBJ1-3; a tentative D match to TRBD1 spans 5 bases. The sequenced sample was peripheral blood. The nucleotide sequence reads as follows: TGCGCCAGCCGCGGCACAGGAGGAAACACCATATATTTT. It encodes CASRGTGGNTIYF.